Listed below are T cell receptor beta chains from one sample, sequenced in a study of OX40 agonist ivuxolimab in advanced cancers. Sequencing used immunoSEQ multiplex PCR; TCRdb keeps in-frame clones, though not all of them. Here the sample spans fewer than 90,000 clones, 89% being singletons. The specimen comprised CD4+ or CD8+ T cells sorted from blood, sampled in a trial of the OX40 agonist ivuxolimab. The receptor set was obtained from an adult with an advanced solid tumor such as melanoma, head and neck, liver or kidney cancer. Both conserved end residues are part of each CDR3. The D gene is left open where the match is weak. The size of a clone is reported for some rows only, either as once, few or many, or as a class for expanded clones.

cdr3_nt: TGTGCCAGCAGTGCCCTCGGACTAGCGGGAGGATACGGCACAGATACGCAGTATTTT
cdr3_aa: CASSALGLAGGYGTDTQYF
j_call: TRBJ2-3
cdr3_length: 19
d_call: TRBD2
clone_size: NA
v_call: TRBV2

cdr3_nt: TGTGCCAGTAGTAATAGCGGAGGCCTCGGCGAGCAGTACTTC
cdr3_aa: CASSNSGGLGEQYF
j_call: TRBJ2-7
cdr3_length: 14
d_call: NA
clone_size: once
v_call: TRBV19

cdr3_nt: TGTGCCAGCAGTGGGGGACAGGGGGGTGGCTACACCTTC
cdr3_aa: CASSGGQGGGYTF
j_call: TRBJ1-2
cdr3_length: 13
d_call: TRBD1
clone_size: NA
v_call: TRBV27

cdr3_nt: TGTGCCAGCAGTTTACAGTGGGACTTACCGCAGTATTTT
cdr3_aa: CASSLQWDLPQYF
j_call: TRBJ2-3
cdr3_length: 13
d_call: NA
clone_size: NA
v_call: TRBV6-6

cdr3_nt: TGTGCCAGCAGTGAAAGGACAGGGGCCGGTGGCTACACCTTC
cdr3_aa: CASSERTGAGGYTF
j_call: TRBJ1-2
cdr3_length: 14
d_call: TRBD1
clone_size: NA
v_call: TRBV2

cdr3_nt: TGTGCCAGCAGCTCAAGAGGAGTAGCGGGAGTTGGTGAGCAGTTCTTC
cdr3_aa: CASSSRGVAGVGEQFF
j_call: TRBJ2-1
cdr3_length: 16
d_call: TRBD2
clone_size: NA
v_call: TRBV5-5

cdr3_nt: TGTGCCAGCAGTTTTCGGACTAGCGACGAGCAGTACTTC
cdr3_aa: CASSFRTSDEQYF
j_call: TRBJ2-7
cdr3_length: 13
d_call: TRBD2
clone_size: NA
v_call: TRBV28

cdr3_nt: TGTGCCAGCAGCTCATTCGGTTACGAGCAGTACTTC
cdr3_aa: CASSSFGYEQYF
j_call: TRBJ2-7
cdr3_length: 12
d_call: NA
clone_size: NA
v_call: TRBV7-2

cdr3_nt: TGTGCCAGCAGGGGACTAGCGGGGGCCACAGATACGCAGTATTTT
cdr3_aa: CASRGLAGATDTQYF
j_call: TRBJ2-3
cdr3_length: 15
d_call: TRBD2
clone_size: NA
v_call: TRBV6-1

cdr3_nt: TGTGCCAGCAGCTTGGAACACGGAGAAATCCACTTT
cdr3_aa: CASSLEHGEIHF
j_call: TRBJ1-6
cdr3_length: 12
d_call: NA
clone_size: NA
v_call: TRBV5-5

cdr3_nt: TGTGCCAGCAGCTTAGTGCGGGAGACCCAGTACTTC
cdr3_aa: CASSLVRETQYF
j_call: TRBJ2-5
cdr3_length: 12
d_call: NA
clone_size: NA
v_call: TRBV7-2

cdr3_nt: TGTGCCAGCACCCGCCTGGAAAGCGGGGACGGCACAGATACGCAGTATTTT
cdr3_aa: CASTRLESGDGTDTQYF
j_call: TRBJ2-3
cdr3_length: 17
d_call: TRBD2
clone_size: NA
v_call: TRBV28

cdr3_nt: TGTGCCAGCAGCTTGGACAGGAACAATGAGCAGTTCTTC
cdr3_aa: CASSLDRNNEQFF
j_call: TRBJ2-1
cdr3_length: 13
d_call: NA
clone_size: NA
v_call: TRBV5-4

cdr3_nt: TGTGCCAGCAGCTCCCGTACAGATACGCAGTATTTT
cdr3_aa: CASSSRTDTQYF
j_call: TRBJ2-3
cdr3_length: 12
d_call: NA
clone_size: NA
v_call: TRBV7-2

cdr3_nt: TGTGCCAGCAGCCGACCTCCCCCTGGGTACGAGCAGTTCTTC
cdr3_aa: CASSRPPPGYEQFF
j_call: TRBJ2-1
cdr3_length: 14
d_call: NA
clone_size: NA
v_call: TRBV5-5

cdr3_nt: TGCGCCAGCAGCCTGAGTGTTAGGGGGGCACTCTCGGACGAGCAGTACTTC
cdr3_aa: CASSLSVRGALSDEQYF
j_call: TRBJ2-7
cdr3_length: 17
d_call: NA
clone_size: NA
v_call: TRBV5-1

cdr3_nt: TGTGCCAGCTCATCGTACCAAGAGACCCAGTACTTC
cdr3_aa: CASSSYQETQYF
j_call: TRBJ2-5
cdr3_length: 12
d_call: NA
clone_size: NA
v_call: TRBV18

cdr3_nt: TGTGCCTGGAGAGCAGGCCCCGCCGTTCATGGCTACACCTTC
cdr3_aa: CAWRAGPAVHGYTF
j_call: TRBJ1-2
cdr3_length: 14
d_call: NA
clone_size: NA
v_call: TRBV30